This TCR beta chain was profiled in a study of preoperative IRX-2 immunotherapy in early breast cancer. The treatment is: preoperative locoregional IRX-2 cytokine immunotherapy. Samples came from a phase Ib trial of preoperative locoregional IRX-2 cytokine immunotherapy. The CDR3 runs 13 residues. The V end lost 4 bases, the J end lost 6 bases, and 11 bases lay between the germline ends. Germline CDR1 reads KGHSH; CDR2 reads LQKENI. Sequencing used immunoSEQ multiplex PCR; TCRdb keeps in-frame clones, though not all of them. The table records more than 35,000 clones, approximately 80% of them present only once.

The receptor was derived from a human donor with breast cancer. The sequenced sample was tumor tissue, obtained after IRX-2 immunotherapy. V usage is TRBV18 and J usage is TRBJ2-3; D is ambiguous. In DNA form, the CDR3 reads TGTGCCAGCTCACGGCCCGCCACGGATACGCAGTATTTT. Protein sequence: CASSRPATDTQYF.